Included here is one T cell receptor (beta chain) sequence, with context. This entry is derived from a study of CD8+ T cells in alopecia areata. Germline assignment: CDR1 MNHNY and CDR2 SVGAGI (reference sequence). The CDR3 covers 15 residues. V lost 0 bases and J 6 bases, leaving 12 bases between the germline ends. TCR sequencing used cDNA made by reverse transcription of extracted RNA. The table came from immunoSEQ multiplex PCR; TCRdb's copy has only in-frame clones and leaves some out. The repertoire includes roughly 8,000 clones, roughly 69% of them detected once, and more than 13% sits in the top ten. Samples from alopecia areata patients were lesional scalp punch biopsies and peripheral blood.

The starting material was skin, obtained at week 0. The V and J genes are TRBV6-6 and TRBJ1-5; D unresolved. This clonotype was obtained from a human donor with alopecia areata. Written as DNA, the CDR3 is TGTGCCAGCAGTTACTCGCCAGAGGAGGGTCAGCCCCAGCATTTT. Its protein product is CASSYSPEEGQPQHF.